Shown below are 29 T cell receptor beta chains from a single sample sequenced in a study of T cells in Graves' hyperthyroidism and ophthalmopathy. RNA transcripts served as the template for amplifying TCR beta CDR3 regions. First-round RT-PCR with HTBI primers amplified the TCR CDR3 region. TCRdb redid the calling of the multiplex PCR reads with MiXCR, one entry per CDR3 protein. Here the sample spans about 560,000 distinct CDR3 sequences, approximately 16% being singletons. The specimen was blood. These receptors were obtained from a woman younger than 35 with Graves' hyperthyroidism.

The chain combines TRBV2 with TRBJ2-7; 11 nucleotides line up with TRBD1. The CDR3 is 16 residues long. The germline V gene has CDR1 SNHLY and CDR2 FYNNEI. V was pared by 7 bases and J by 3 bases, with 11 bases of the junction left unmatched. CDR3 nucleotides: TGTGCCAGCATCCCGACTGGGGGGACAGGGGGCTACGAGCAGTACTTC. It is translated as CASIPTGGTGGYEQYF.

V and J are TRBV29-1 and TRBJ2-7, with unresolved D. The CDR3 spans 15 residues. Trimming cost V 8 bases and J 1 base, with 21 bases left between them. CDR1 is SQVTM and CDR2 is ANQGSEA in the germline V gene. The CDR3 DNA reads TGCAGCCCACAACTAAGAGGCTTAAGATCCTACGAGCAGTACTTC. Protein sequence: CSPQLRGLRSYEQYF.

The rearrangement uses TRBV4-3 and TRBJ1-6; no definite D call. The CDR3 is made up of 15 amino acids. V was shortened by 1 base and J by 4 bases, with 8 bases between the two germline ends. Germline-derived CDR1 and CDR2 are LGHNA and YSLEER. This chain's CDR3 is CASSQGAGYNSPLHF. CDR3 DNA sequence: TGCGCCAGCAGCCAAGGAGCGGGGTATAATTCACCCCTCCACTTT.

This clonotype was picked up a small number of times. The rearrangement joins TRBV15 to TRBJ1-1; D uncertain. The CDR3 is 13 residues long. V gave up 2 bases and J gave up 7 bases, with 11 bases separating them. The germline V gene encodes CDR1 LNHNV and CDR2 YYDKDF (reference sequence). CDR3 amino acids: CATSRLGEDEAFF. The CDR3, as DNA: TGTGCCACCAGCAGACTCGGCGAGGATGAAGCTTTCTTT. Using reference TRBV15 and TRBJ1-1 for the parts outside the CDR3, the full variable domain is DAMVIQNPRYQVTQFGKPVTLSCSQTLNHNVMYWYQQKSSQAPKLLFHYYDKDFNNEADTPDNFQSRRPNTSFCFLDIRSPGLGDTAMYLCATSRLGEDEAFFGQGTRLTVV.

This clonotype was found many times. J is TRBJ1-2 and V is TRBV24-1, with D uncertain. This CDR3 comprises 13 residues. From germline, CDR1 is KGHDR and CDR2 SFDVKD. The V end lost 3 bases, the J end lost 6 bases, and 10 bases lay between the germline ends. The CDR3 DNA reads TGTGCCACCAGTGATCGGCAAGGAGATGGCTACACCTTC. It specifies CATSDRQGDGYTF.

Ten or more counts support this clonotype. The J gene is TRBJ1-5, the V gene TRBV12-3 or TRBV12-4; perhaps TRBD1 as D (6 bases). This CDR3 has 13 amino acids. The ends were cut back, 6 bases at V and 10 bases at J, with 16 bases in the middle. As DNA, the CDR3 is TGTGCCAGCAGCTCGGACAGCCCTAGACCCCAGCATTTT. It encodes CASSSDSPRPQHF.

This clonotype was observed at least ten times. The gene calls are TRBV19 and TRBJ1-1, with D possibly TRBD1 on 5 matching bases. Per germline, CDR1 LNHDA and CDR2 SQIVND (reference sequence). The CDR3 runs 14 residues. Trimming stripped 10 bases from V and 6 bases from J, with 21 bases between. CDR3 in amino acids: CATKTPGGTAEAFF. The DNA for the CDR3 is TGTGCCACAAAAACCCCTGGGGGAACCGCTGAAGCTTTCTTT.

This clonotype occurred many times. The rearrangement links TRBV12-3 or TRBV12-4 to TRBJ1-4, with TRBD1 as a possible D gene (6 bases). V lost 6 bases and J 0 bases, leaving 14 bases between the germline ends. The CDR3 totals 16 residues. CDR3 nucleotide sequence: TGTGCCAGCAGAAACCAGGGGCATGCAACTAATGAAAAACTGTTTTTT. It yields the protein CASRNQGHATNEKLFF.

This clonotype showed up many times. The chain joins TRBV7-9 to TRBJ2-5; a weak D match, TRBD2 (5 bases). Per the germline V gene, CDR1 is SEHNR and CDR2 is FQNEAQ (reference sequence). The CDR3 runs 13 residues. V was clipped by 6 bases and J by 2 bases, with 10 bases between them. The CDR3 DNA follows: TGTGCCAGCAGTTTCGGGATACAAGAGACCCAGTACTTC. As protein: CASSFGIQETQYF.

The DNA for the CDR3 is TGCAGTGCTAGAGTAGCAGACAGGCGGCAATTTTTGGGCAATCAGCCCCAGCATTTT. Its protein product is CSARVADRRQFLGNQPQHF. The rearrangement uses TRBV20-1 and TRBJ1-5, with D possibly TRBD1 on 6 matching bases. V shed 1 base and J shed 2 bases, with 24 bases lying between them. There are 19 residues in the CDR3. Germline loops: CDR1 DFQATT, CDR2 SNEGSKA (reference sequence).

The CDR3 sequence is CASSQGDWHNEQFF. Here the CDR3 DNA reads TGTGCCAGCAGCCAAGGAGACTGGCACAATGAGCAGTTCTTC. This sequence joins TRBV4-2 and TRBJ2-1; unclear D gene. The length of the CDR3 is 14 residues. The V end was cut by 1 base, the J end by 5 bases, with 9 bases between. Germline-derived CDR1 and CDR2 are LGHNA and YNFKEQ.

The CDR3 coding sequence is TGTGCCAGCAGTTACTCGGGGGAGAGGGGAGAGACCCAGTACTTC. It encodes CASSYSGERGETQYF. The chain employs TRBV6-2 or TRBV6-3 and TRBJ2-5, with D perhaps matching TRBD1 or TRBD2 (5 bases each). The CDR3 totals 15 residues. CDR1 is MNHEY, CDR2 SVGEGT, per germline. The ends were cut back, 0 bases at V and 4 bases at J, with 12 bases in the middle.

There are many counts of this clonotype. The chain joins TRBV11-3 to TRBJ2-3, with 12 nucleotides matching TRBD2. The J segment lost 0 bases and the V segment lost 5 bases, leaving 3 bases of the junction unmatched. Per germline, CDR1 SGHNT and CDR2 YENEEA. CDR3 length: 16 amino acids. CDR3 in amino acids: CASSVGLAGSTDTQYF. CDR3 DNA: TGTGCCAGCAGCGTCGGACTAGCGGGAAGCACAGATACGCAGTATTTT.

This clonotype has only one observation. The V and J genes are TRBV5-6 and TRBJ1-3, with 10 bases fitting TRBD1. Germline loops: CDR1 SGHDT, CDR2 YYEEEE. Losses at the gene ends were 3 bases for V and 0 bases for J; bases not matched to a gene: 9. The CDR3 consists of 18 residues. The CDR3 spells CASSYDRTGGLSGNTIYF. The DNA for the CDR3 is TGTGCCAGCAGCTACGACCGGACAGGGGGTCTCTCTGGAAACACCATATATTTT.

In its sample, this clonotype was seen many times. The chain links TRBV20-1 to TRBJ2-3, with 8 bases that match TRBD2. CDR1 and CDR2 (germline): DFQATT, SNEGSKA (reference sequence). Trimming at V came to 3 bases and at J to 2 bases, leaving 7 bases not matched to a gene. The CDR3 runs 15 residues. CDR3 sequence (DNA): TGCAGTGCTAGCCCCCAAGCGGGGGCCACAGATACGCAGTATTTT. It codes for CSASPQAGATDTQYF.

The V gene is TRBV6-2 or TRBV6-3, the J gene TRBJ2-7; the D is unclear. With 2 bases removed from V and 3 bases from J, the gap between germline ends came to 8 bases. CDR3 length: 13 residues. Germline V gene lookup returns CDR1 MNHEY and CDR2 SVGEGT. The CDR3 loop reads CASSYGSFYEQYF. CDR3 in DNA: TGTGCCAGCAGTTACGGGTCGTTCTACGAGCAGTACTTC.

The chain couples TRBV27 to TRBJ2-1, with D unresolved. The germline V and J ends were trimmed by 11 bases and 9 bases, with 8 bases remaining between them. The CDR3 spans 9 residues. Germline loops: CDR1 MNHEY, CDR2 SMNVEV (reference sequence). The CDR3 region has the DNA TGTGCCGTTGGATTTGAGCAGTTCTTC. The encoded protein is CAVGFEQFF.

This clonotype was recorded at least ten times. This chain links TRBV11-2 with TRBJ1-1, with D uncertain. The CDR3 has 13 residues. CDR1 SGHAT and CDR2 FQNNGV come from the germline V gene. Trimming stripped 5 bases from V and 1 base from J, with 8 bases between. This CDR3 is CASSLKRNTEAFF. The CDR3 bases are TGTGCCAGCAGCCTCAAAAGGAACACTGAAGCTTTCTTT.

This chain joins TRBV4-1 and TRBJ2-4; TRBD1 matches 7 bases. This CDR3 comprises 16 residues. With V trimmed by 3 bases and J by 1 base, 6 bases remained unmatched. Germline V gene lookup returns CDR1 MGHRA and CDR2 YSYEKL. The CDR3 is CASSQQDRFAKNIQYF. In DNA form, the CDR3 reads TGCGCCAGCAGCCAGCAGGACAGGTTCGCCAAAAACATTCAGTACTTC.

This clonotype was counted only a few times. J is TRBJ2-3 and V is TRBV7-3; D unclear. The CDR3 length is 16 residues. CDR1 SGHTA and CDR2 FQGTGA come from the germline V gene. Trimming took off 2 bases at V and 3 bases at J, with 15 bases between the two ends. The chain's CDR3 is CASSLSRLRRTDTQYF. For the CDR3, the DNA is TGTGCCAGCAGCTTATCCCGACTGAGAAGGACAGATACGCAGTATTTT.

This clonotype was observed at least ten times. The genes are TRBV7-3 and TRBJ2-3; perhaps TRBD1 as D (6 bases). Trimming took 3 bases from V and 3 from J, leaving 7 bases between them. Germline-derived CDR1 and CDR2 are SGHTA and FQGTGA. CDR3 size: 13 residues. In DNA form, the CDR3 reads TGTGCCAGCAGCTTGGGGGCAACAGATACGCAGTATTTT. Protein product: CASSLGATDTQYF.

This clonotype was recorded many times. CDR3: CSASRRRLGANEQFF. As DNA, the CDR3 is TGCAGTGCTTCCCGAAGGAGACTAGGGGCCAATGAGCAGTTCTTC. The genes are TRBV20-1 and TRBJ2-1, with D tentatively TRBD2 (6 bases). The CDR3 consists of 15 residues. The V end was cut by 5 bases, the J end by 6 bases, with 20 bases between. Per germline, CDR1 DFQATT and CDR2 SNEGSKA (reference sequence).

This clonotype was recorded only once. A read error may explain this, as a much larger clone is one base away. V gene TRBV12-3 or TRBV12-4 combines with J gene TRBJ2-5; 10 nucleotides agree with TRBD1. V was pared by 5 bases and J by 7 bases, with 7 bases of the junction left unmatched. The CDR3 runs to 14 residues. The CDR3 bases are TGTGCCAGCAGTACCCGACAGGGGGCAGGGACCCAGTACTTC. Residues: CASSTRQGAGTQYF.

This clonotype was detected only a few times. This chain uses TRBV6-2 or TRBV6-3 with TRBJ2-1; 9 positions agree with TRBD1. This CDR3 has 14 amino acids. CDR1 and CDR2 from the germline V gene are MNHEY and SVGEGT. Germline trimming cut 6 bases from V and 7 bases from J; bases unmatched to any gene: 7. In DNA form, the CDR3 reads TGTGCCAGCAGGAGAAGGGACAGGGCGAATGAGCAGTTCTTC. Amino acid sequence: CASRRRDRANEQFF.

The V and J genes are TRBV7-9 and TRBJ2-1; D remains unclear. The CDR3 totals 14 residues. V gave up 1 base and J gave up 4 bases, with 8 bases separating them. Germline-derived CDR1 and CDR2 are SEHNR and FQNEAQ (reference sequence). The CDR3 region has the DNA TGTGCCAGCAGCTTAGTAGTCGAGTACAATGAGCAGTTCTTC. Its protein is CASSLVVEYNEQFF.

This clonotype was counted a few times. The gene calls are TRBV19 and TRBJ1-1; D may be TRBD1 (6 bases). V lost 4 bases and J 4 bases, leaving 13 bases between the germline ends. The CDR3 is 14 residues long. Looked up from germline, CDR1 is LNHDA and CDR2 is SQIVND (reference sequence). In DNA form, the CDR3 reads TGTGCCAGTAGTAACACAGGGCCTACCACTGAAGCTTTCTTT. Translating it yields CASSNTGPTTEAFF.

This clonotype has at least ten counts. This chain links TRBV20-1 with TRBJ2-5; the D is unclear. The germline V and J ends were trimmed by 1 base and 5 bases, with 5 bases remaining between them. Germline-derived CDR1 and CDR2 are DFQATT and SNEGSKA (reference sequence). The CDR3 consists of 11 residues. This CDR3 is CSARVKETQYF. The DNA of the CDR3 is TGCAGTGCTAGAGTTAAGGAGACCCAGTACTTC.

The chain couples TRBV2 to TRBJ2-5; TRBD1 aligns across 8 bases. The CDR3 covers 13 residues. V was pared by 3 bases and J by 4 bases, with 1 base of the junction left unmatched. Germline-derived CDR1 and CDR2 are SNHLY and FYNNEI. The DNA of the CDR3 is TGTGCCAGCAGTGATGACAGGGGAGAGACCCAGTACTTC. Protein: CASSDDRGETQYF.

This clonotype was detected many times. The rearrangement uses TRBV7-8 and TRBJ1-5; D remains unclear. V lost 2 bases and J lost 7, with 12 bases in between. CDR3 size: 14 residues. Germline V gene data show CDR1 as SGHVS and CDR2 as FQNEAQ. For the CDR3, the DNA is TGTGCCAGCAGCTTAAGCGTGGGAAACCAGCCCCAGCATTTT. This translates into CASSLSVGNQPQHF.